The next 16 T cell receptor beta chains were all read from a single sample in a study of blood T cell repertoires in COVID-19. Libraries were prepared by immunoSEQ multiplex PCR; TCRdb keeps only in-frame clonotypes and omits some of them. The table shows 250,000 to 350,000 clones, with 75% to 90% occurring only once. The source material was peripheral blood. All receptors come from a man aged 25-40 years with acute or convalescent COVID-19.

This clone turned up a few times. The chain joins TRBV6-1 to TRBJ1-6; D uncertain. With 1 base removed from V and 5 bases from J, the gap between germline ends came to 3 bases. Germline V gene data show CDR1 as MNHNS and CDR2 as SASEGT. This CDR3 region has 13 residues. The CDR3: CASSEVDNSPLHF. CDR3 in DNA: TGTGCCAGCAGTGAAGTAGATAATTCACCCCTCCACTTT.

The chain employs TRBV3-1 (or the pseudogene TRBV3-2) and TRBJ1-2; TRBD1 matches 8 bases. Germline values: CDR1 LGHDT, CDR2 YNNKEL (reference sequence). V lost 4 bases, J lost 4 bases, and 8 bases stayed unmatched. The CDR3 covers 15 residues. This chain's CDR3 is CASSLIDRGGYGYTF. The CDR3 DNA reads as TGTGCCAGCAGCCTGATAGACAGGGGAGGCTATGGCTACACCTTC.

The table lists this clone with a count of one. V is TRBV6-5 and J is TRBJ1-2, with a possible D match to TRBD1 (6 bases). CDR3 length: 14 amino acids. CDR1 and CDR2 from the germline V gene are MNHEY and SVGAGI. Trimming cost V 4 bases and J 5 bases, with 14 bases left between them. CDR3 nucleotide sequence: TGTGCCAGCAGTTCCGCCGGGACAACTTATGGCTACACCTTC. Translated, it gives CASSSAGTTYGYTF.

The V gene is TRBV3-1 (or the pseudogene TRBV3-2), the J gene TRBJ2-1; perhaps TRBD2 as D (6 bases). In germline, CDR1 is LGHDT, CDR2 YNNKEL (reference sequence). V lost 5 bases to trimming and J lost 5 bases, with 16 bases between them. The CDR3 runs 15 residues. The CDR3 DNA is TGTGCCAGCAGCACTCGCCGGAGGGACGACAATGAGCAGTTCTTC. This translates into CASSTRRRDDNEQFF.

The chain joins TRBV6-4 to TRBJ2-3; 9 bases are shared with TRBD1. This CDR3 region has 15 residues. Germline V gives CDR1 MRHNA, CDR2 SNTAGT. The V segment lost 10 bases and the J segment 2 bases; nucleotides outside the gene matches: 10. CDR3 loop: CATSEDRGLTDTQYF. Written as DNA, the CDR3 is TGTGCCACCTCAGAGGACAGGGGTCTCACAGATACGCAGTATTTT.

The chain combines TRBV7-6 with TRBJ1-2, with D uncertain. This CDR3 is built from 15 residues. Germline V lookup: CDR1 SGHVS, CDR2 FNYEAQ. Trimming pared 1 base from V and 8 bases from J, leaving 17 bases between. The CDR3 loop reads CASSLDDRAAGGYTF. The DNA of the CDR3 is TGTGCCAGCAGCTTAGACGATAGGGCGGCGGGAGGCTACACCTTC.

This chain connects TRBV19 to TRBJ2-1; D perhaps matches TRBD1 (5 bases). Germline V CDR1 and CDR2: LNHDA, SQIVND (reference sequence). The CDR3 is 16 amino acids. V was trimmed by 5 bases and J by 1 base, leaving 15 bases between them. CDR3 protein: CASSFVGRPSYNEQFF. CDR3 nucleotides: TGTGCCAGTAGTTTCGTGGGGCGCCCATCCTACAATGAGCAGTTCTTC.

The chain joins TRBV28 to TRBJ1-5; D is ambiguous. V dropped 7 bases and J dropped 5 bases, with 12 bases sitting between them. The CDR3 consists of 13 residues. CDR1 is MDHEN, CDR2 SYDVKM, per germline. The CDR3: CASTSAGHQPQHF. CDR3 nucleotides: TGTGCCAGCACATCGGCAGGTCATCAGCCCCAGCATTTT.

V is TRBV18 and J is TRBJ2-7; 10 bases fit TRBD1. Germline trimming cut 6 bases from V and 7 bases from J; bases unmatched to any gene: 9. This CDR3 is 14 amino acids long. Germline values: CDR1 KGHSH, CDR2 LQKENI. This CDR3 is CASSHGQGVGEQYF. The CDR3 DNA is TGTGCCAGCTCCCACGGACAGGGGGTCGGGGAGCAGTACTTC.

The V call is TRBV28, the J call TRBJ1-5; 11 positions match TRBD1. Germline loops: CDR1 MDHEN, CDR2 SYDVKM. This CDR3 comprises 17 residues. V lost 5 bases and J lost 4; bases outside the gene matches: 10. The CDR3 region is CASSRWTGGAGNQPQHF. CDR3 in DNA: TGTGCCAGCAGTCGGTGGACAGGGGGCGCGGGAAATCAGCCCCAGCATTTT.

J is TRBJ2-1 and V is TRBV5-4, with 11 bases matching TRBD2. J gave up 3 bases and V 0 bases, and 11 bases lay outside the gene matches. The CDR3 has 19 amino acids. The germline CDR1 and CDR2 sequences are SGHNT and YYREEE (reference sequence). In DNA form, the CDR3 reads TGTGCCAGCAGCTTGGCGGGACTAGCGGCCGCCGTAGACTACAATGAGCAGTTCTTC. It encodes CASSLAGLAAAVDYNEQFF.

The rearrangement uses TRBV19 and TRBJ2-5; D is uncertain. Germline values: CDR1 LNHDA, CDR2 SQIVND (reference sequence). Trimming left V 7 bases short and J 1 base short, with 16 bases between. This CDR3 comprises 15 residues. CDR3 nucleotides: TGTGCCAGTAATCTTGGAACGGAGCGCCAAGAGACCCAGTACTTC. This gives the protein CASNLGTERQETQYF. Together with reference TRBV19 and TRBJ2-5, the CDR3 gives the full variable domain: DGGITQSPKYLFRKEGQNVTLSCEQNLNHDAMYWYRQDPGQGLRLIYYSQIVNDFQKGDIAEGYSVSREKKESFPLTVTSAQKNPTAFYLCASNLGTERQETQYFGPGTRLLVL.

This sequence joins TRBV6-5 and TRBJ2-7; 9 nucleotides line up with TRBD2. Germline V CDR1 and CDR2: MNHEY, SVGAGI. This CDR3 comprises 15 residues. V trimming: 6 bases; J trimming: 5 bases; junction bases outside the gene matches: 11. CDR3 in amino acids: CASRQGLAEVNEQYF. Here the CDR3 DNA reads TGTGCCAGCAGGCAGGGACTAGCAGAAGTGAACGAGCAGTACTTC.

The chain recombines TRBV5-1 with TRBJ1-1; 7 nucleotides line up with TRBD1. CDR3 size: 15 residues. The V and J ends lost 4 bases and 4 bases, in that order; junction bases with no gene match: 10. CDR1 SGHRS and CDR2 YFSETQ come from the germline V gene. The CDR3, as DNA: TGCGCCAGCAGCCCTGGACAGGTCCTCGGCACTGAAGCTTTCTTT. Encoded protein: CASSPGQVLGTEAFF. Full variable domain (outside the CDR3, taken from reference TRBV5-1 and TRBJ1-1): KAGVTQTPRYLIKTRGQQVTLSCSPISGHRSVSWYQQTPGQGLQFLFEYFSETQRNKGNFPGRFSGRQFSNSRSEMNVSTLELGDSALYLCASSPGQVLGTEAFFGQGTRLTVV.

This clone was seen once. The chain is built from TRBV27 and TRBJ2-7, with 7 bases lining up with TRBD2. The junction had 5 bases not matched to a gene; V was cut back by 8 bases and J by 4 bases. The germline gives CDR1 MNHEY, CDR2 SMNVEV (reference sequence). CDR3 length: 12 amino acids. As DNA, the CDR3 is TGTGCCAGCGGTCCAGCGGGGTACGAGCAGTACTTC. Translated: CASGPAGYEQYF.

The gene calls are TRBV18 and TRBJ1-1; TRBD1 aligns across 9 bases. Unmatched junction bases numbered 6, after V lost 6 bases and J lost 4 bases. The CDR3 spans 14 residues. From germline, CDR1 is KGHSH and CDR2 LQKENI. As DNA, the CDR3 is TGTGCCAGCTCCTGGGACAGGGCGGTCACTGAAGCTTTCTTT. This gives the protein CASSWDRAVTEAFF.